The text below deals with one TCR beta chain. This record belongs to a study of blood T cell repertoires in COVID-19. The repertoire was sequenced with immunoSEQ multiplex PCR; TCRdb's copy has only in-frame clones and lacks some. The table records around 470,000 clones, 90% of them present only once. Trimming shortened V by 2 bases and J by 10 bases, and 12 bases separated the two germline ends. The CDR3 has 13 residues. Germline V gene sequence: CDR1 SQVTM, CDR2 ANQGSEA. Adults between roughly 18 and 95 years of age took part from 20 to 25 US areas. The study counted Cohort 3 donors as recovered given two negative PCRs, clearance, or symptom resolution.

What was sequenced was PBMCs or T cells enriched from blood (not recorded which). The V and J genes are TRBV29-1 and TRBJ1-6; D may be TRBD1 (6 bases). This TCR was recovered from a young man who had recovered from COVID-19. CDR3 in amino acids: CSVEQGTGSPLHF. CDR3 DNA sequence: TGCAGCGTTGAACAGGGGACGGGGTCACCCCTCCACTTT.